This T cell receptor (beta chain) emerged from a study of T cell responses to AZD1222 COVID-19 vaccine (dated by TCRdb to 2020 to 2022). As for the study more broadly: TCR sequencing was performed for fewer than 250 trial participants, of whom around 210 were given two doses of AZD1222 and around 25 were given two doses of MenACWY control vaccine. Trial participants were enrolled by age into 18-55, 56-69 and 70-plus year subgroups, with approximately 150, 30 and 60 TCR-sequenced participants respectively.

As to this clone: Its target antigen remains unknown. Base-call qualities are not available, and no considerably larger clone is one nucleotide away.

The paper as a whole reports these results and caveats: Conclusions about previously exposed vaccinees are limited, since just a handful of AZD1222 recipients were seropositive for SARS-CoV-2 at baseline. Reportedly, almost half of the unique spike-specific TCRs recognized epitopes lying outside the regions that are mutated in the B.1.351 and B.1.1.7 variants. In the small 56-69-year group, the increase in depth fell short of significance, most likely because of low power. Participants were mostly white British and included more females than males, and it was suggested by the authors that clonal diversity may have been underestimated. Because no samples from the day 14 peak response were available, repertoires could be characterized only after the peak T cell response. After two AZD1222 doses, spike-specific TCR breadth and depth were significantly higher than at day 0 and than in MenACWY recipients. The whole spike protein was spanned by vaccine-associated CD4 TCRs, and dominant responses were seen in regions 160-218 and 743-854.

Between the V and J ends, shortened by 0 bases and 5 bases respectively, the junction contains 13 bases. The germline V gene supplies CDR1 MNHEY and CDR2 SVGEGT. Counted from cysteine to phenylalanine, this CDR3 has 16 amino acids. Of the read, only the CDR3 DNA is kept; its 48 bases are in frame from base 1. The CDR3 regions of human TCRbeta chains were subjected to immunosequencing. In the source study's methods: Repertoire TCRs were matched against a reference library of SARS-CoV-2-specific TCRs generated with the MIRA antigen-specificity platform. Breadth was defined as the fraction of unique TCRs that were SARS-CoV-2-associated, and depth was defined as the fraction of total T cells that were SARS-CoV-2-associated. Each spike-specific TCR was assigned to its reactive spike region and to a CD4 or CD8 class using the MIRA data. Log10-transformed breadth and depth values were compared by one-way ANOVA with Sidak's multiple comparisons tests. TCRdb holds this immuneACCESS table with in-frame rearrangements only. Some clones are missing; in checked studies, unresolved V genes explain under half, and the rest has no known cause. From that table come the V and J calls and clone size; the DNA was used to work out D and trimming. This sample is represented by 35,000 to 55,000 clones; about 82% of them were singletons. The ten most abundant clones make up 20% to 25% of the sample.

This specimen's time point label, per the study, means: about 28 days (+/-7) after the second vaccine dose. The treatment or condition label of this sample denotes: meningococcal conjugate vaccine given as trial control. Vaccinee samples came from UK trials COV001 and COV002, including a single-blind randomized controlled phase 2/3 trial of AZD1222 (ChAdOx1 nCoV-19) in healthy adults. Trial participant PBMC samples were collected at day 0 and day 28 after the second dose for TCRbeta chain sequencing. The V gene is TRBV6-2 or TRBV6-3 and the J gene is TRBJ2-2; TRBD2 is a weak D gene call, 6 bases matching. The material was peripheral blood, obtained 28 days after the second dose of the MenACWY control vaccine. The source of this sequence is an adult who received the MenACWY meningococcal vaccine as a control. The DNA sequence follows: TGTGCCAGCAGTTACTCGCCGGAGGGTTCGACCGGGGAGCTGTTTTTT. This codes for CASSYSPEGSTGELFF.